Each of the 8 T cell receptor beta chains below was sequenced from the same sample in a study of CD8+ T cells in alopecia areata. TCR sequencing used cDNA made by reverse transcription of extracted RNA. Repertoires were generated with immunoSEQ multiplex PCR, while TCRdb's copy carries only in-frame clones and drops some. Altogether 180,000 or so clones are present, roughly 58% being singletons, with the ten largest covering roughly 16%. Regarding treatment: oral pan-JAK inhibitor, 5-10 mg twice daily. The sequencing used CD4+ T cells sorted from blood, collected at roughly week 55, from a patient treated with tofacitinib. Receptors originate from a human donor with alopecia areata.

The chain recombines TRBV6-5 with TRBJ1-3, with TRBD1 matching over 8 bases. CDR3 length: 15 amino acids. Germline-derived CDR1 and CDR2 are MNHEY and SVGAGI. V trimming: 5 bases; J trimming: 4 bases; junction bases outside the gene matches: 7. The CDR3 loop is CASSPQGAGGNTIYF. The CDR3 nucleotides are TGTGCCAGCAGTCCGCAGGGGGCTGGGGGAAACACCATATATTTT.

This chain joins TRBV9 and TRBJ2-7; unclear D gene. The CDR3 extends over 15 amino acids. Germline assignment: CDR1 SGDLS and CDR2 YYNGEE. The V gene lost 2 bases and the J gene lost 0 bases, with 12 bases spanning the gap. CDR3 sequence (DNA): TGTGCCAGCAGCGTTGACTCTTTCAGCTCCTACGAGCAGTACTTC. It yields the protein CASSVDSFSSYEQYF.

The chain is built from TRBV4-2 and TRBJ1-1, with D tentatively TRBD1 (5 bases). Germline V gene lookup returns CDR1 LGHNA and CDR2 YNFKEQ. Between the trimmed V and J ends, which lost 3 bases and 7 bases, there was a span of 15 bases. The CDR3 is made up of 14 amino acids. The CDR3 reads CASSHPRGEGEAFF. The CDR3 coding sequence is TGTGCCAGCAGCCATCCCCGGGGGGAAGGTGAAGCTTTCTTT.

This clone was observed a few times. V and J are TRBV27 and TRBJ2-7; D gene ambiguous. V was cut by 6 bases and J by 0 bases, with 18 bases left in between. The length of the CDR3 is 16 residues. Germline assignment: CDR1 MNHEY and CDR2 SMNVEV (reference sequence). In DNA, the CDR3 is TGTGCCAGCAGCAAGCAGTTGGTGGTGGGCTCCTACGAGCAGTACTTC. Translation gives CASSKQLVVGSYEQYF.

This clone was found a few times. The rearrangement joins TRBV29-1 to TRBJ2-5, with D unclear. The CDR3 extends over 12 amino acids. Looked up from germline, CDR1 is SQVTM and CDR2 is ANQGSEA. V was pared by 5 bases and J by 7 bases, with 14 bases between. CDR3 sequence reads: CSVQDREVTQYF. The CDR3 DNA sequence: TGCAGCGTTCAGGACCGCGAGGTGACCCAGTACTTC.

The rearrangement links TRBV29-1 to TRBJ1-1; D is ambiguous. The CDR3 consists of 11 residues. Trimming shortened V by 6 bases and J by 7 bases, and 12 bases separated the two germline ends. Per germline, CDR1 SQVTM and CDR2 ANQGSEA. This CDR3 is CSVATVFEAFF. As DNA, the CDR3 is TGCAGCGTCGCCACAGTCTTTGAAGCTTTCTTT.

The V gene is TRBV2, the J gene TRBJ1-1; D unresolved. This CDR3 region has 15 residues. Germline CDR1 and CDR2: SNHLY and FYNNEI. Trimming shortened V by 2 bases and J by 3 bases, and 13 bases separated the two germline ends. The CDR3 bases are TGTGCCAGCAGTGAATCCAGCAATCTAGACACTGAAGCTTTCTTT. It codes for CASSESSNLDTEAFF.

This chain links TRBV29-1 with TRBJ2-5; TRBD1 aligns across 9 bases. Germline lookup yields CDR1 SQVTM and CDR2 ANQGSEA. The CDR3 totals 12 residues. Losses at the gene ends were 8 bases for V and 5 bases for J; bases not matched to a gene: 6. CDR3 coding DNA: TGCAGCTGTACAGGGGGCGATGAGACCCAGTACTTC. Residues: CSCTGGDETQYF.